The 32 T cell receptor beta chains reported below all come from one sample, sequenced in a study of blood T cell repertoires in COVID-19 (dated by TCRdb to about 2020). Receptor amplification or capture employed the immunoSEQ multiplex PCR assay. The clones in this table, taken by TCRdb from immuneACCESS, are in-frame only. Not every clone is retained; where verified, under half of the shortfall comes from an unresolved V gene, and the cause of the rest is unknown. The sample table records 30,000 to 40,000 clones; approximately 86% of these occur just once. The ten largest clones capture over 55% of the sample. The specimen was peripheral blood. The receptors originated from a man aged 70-80 years with acute or convalescent COVID-19.

The chain joins TRBV24-1 to TRBJ1-2; D is possibly TRBD1 (5 bases). The CDR3 contains 16 residues. Per the germline V gene, CDR1 is KGHDR and CDR2 is SFDVKD. V gave up 6 bases and J gave up 7 bases, with 23 bases separating them. This CDR3 reads CATSTSAGPAGRGYTF. Here the CDR3 DNA reads TGTGCCACCAGTACATCAGCAGGGCCCGCGGGACGTGGCTACACCTTC.

The genes are TRBV7-3 and TRBJ2-3; TRBD2 aligns across 11 bases. The J segment lost 3 bases and the V segment lost 6 bases, leaving 2 bases of the junction unmatched. The CDR3 extends over 14 amino acids. In germline, CDR1 is SGHTA, CDR2 FQGTGA. CDR3: CASRLAGVTDTQYF. DNA of the CDR3: TGTGCCAGCAGACTAGCGGGAGTGACAGATACGCAGTATTTT.

The chain has TRBV19 and TRBJ1-1, with D hard to call. The V end lost 3 bases, the J end lost 0 bases, and 5 bases lay between the germline ends. Germline V gene sequence: CDR1 LNHDA, CDR2 SQIVND (reference sequence). The CDR3 extends over 13 amino acids. The CDR3 sequence: CASSISLNTEAFF. The DNA of the CDR3 is TGTGCCAGTAGTATCTCCCTGAACACTGAAGCTTTCTTT.

This clone showed up just once. The rearrangement joins TRBV21-1 to TRBJ2-1; the D call in the table, TRBD2, was not verified against the DNA. TRBV21-1 has pseudogene status. The CDR3 covers 17 residues. Here the CDR3 reads CASSKFWTSGCCDEQFF. Written as DNA, the CDR3 is TGTGCCAGCAGCAAATTCTGGACTAGCGGTTGCTGCGATGAGCAGTTCTTC.

This clone was seen more than once but under ten times. The chain has TRBV9 and TRBJ1-4; the match to TRBD1 covers 7 bases. The CDR3 consists of 15 residues. After removal of 3 bases from V and 0 bases from J, the junction contained 2 bases not matched to a gene. Germline lookup yields CDR1 SGDLS and CDR2 YYNGEE. The DNA for the CDR3 is TGTGCCAGCAGCGGGGACAGCGCAACTAATGAAAAACTGTTTTTT. Translating it yields CASSGDSATNEKLFF.

The CDR3 DNA is TGTGCCAGCGCTAGCGGGGGGATTCCCTACGAGCAGTACTTC. It yields the protein CASASGGIPYEQYF. This sequence joins TRBV6-5 and TRBJ2-7; TRBD2 agrees at 11 bases. The V gene's germline CDR1 is MNHEY and CDR2 SVGAGI. CDR3 length equals 14 residues. With V trimmed by 8 bases and J by 2 bases, 5 bases remained unmatched.

The rearrangement links TRBV4-2 to TRBJ2-5; TRBD2 aligns across 13 bases. Germline V lookup: CDR1 LGHNA, CDR2 YNFKEQ. V lost 6 bases to trimming and J lost 3 bases; unmatched junction nucleotides: 4. The length of the CDR3 is 15 residues. DNA of the CDR3: TGTGCCAGCAGTCCCGGGACTAGCGGGGAAGAGACCCAGTACTTC. Amino acids: CASSPGTSGEETQYF.

This clone has just one count. The chain employs TRBV6-5 and TRBJ1-4; 8 bases line up with TRBD1. The CDR3 extends over 15 amino acids. Losses at the gene ends were 6 bases for V and 4 bases for J; bases not matched to a gene: 7. The germline V gene has CDR1 MNHEY and CDR2 SVGAGI. In DNA, the CDR3 is TGTGCCAGCAGCATGTACAGGGGGGGTAATGAAAAACTGTTTTTT. Translation: CASSMYRGGNEKLFF.

In this sample, this clone turned up once. This chain uses TRBV5-1 with TRBJ1-3; unclear D gene. Trimming took off 5 bases at V and 0 bases at J, with 9 bases between the two ends. The V gene's germline CDR1 is SGHRS and CDR2 YFSETQ. CDR3 length equals 14 residues. In DNA form, the CDR3 reads TGCGCCAGCAGACCGGGTCCCTCTGGAAACACCATATATTTT. Residues: CASRPGPSGNTIYF.

This chain links TRBV9 with TRBJ1-5; perhaps TRBD1 as D (6 bases). The CDR3 runs 17 residues. Looked up from germline, CDR1 is SGDLS and CDR2 is YYNGEE. With 0 bases removed from V and 0 bases from J, the gap between germline ends came to 13 bases. CDR3 sequence (DNA): TGTGCCAGCAGCGTAGGCGGGGGGCAGGATAGCAATCAGCCCCAGCATTTT. It is translated as CASSVGGGQDSNQPQHF.

This clone was seen only a few times. V is TRBV4-1 and J is TRBJ1-6; a possible D gene is TRBD1 (5 bases). The V and J ends lost 1 base and 6 bases respectively, with 13 bases between them. Looked up from germline, CDR1 is MGHRA and CDR2 is YSYEKL. The CDR3 sequence is 16 residues long. CDR3 protein: CASSQGGQPTNSPLHF. The CDR3 DNA reads TGCGCCAGCAGCCAAGGTGGACAACCAACTAATTCACCCCTCCACTTT.

This chain links TRBV29-1 with TRBJ2-5; D may be TRBD2 (7 bases). V lost 2 bases, J lost 10 bases, and 23 bases lay in between. Per the germline V gene, CDR1 is SQVTM and CDR2 is ANQGSEA. This CDR3 region has 15 residues. CDR3 loop: CSVEWRGRTRGYQYF. As DNA, the CDR3 is TGCAGCGTTGAATGGCGGGGGCGAACCCGGGGGTACCAGTACTTC.

The chain recombines TRBV2 with TRBJ1-5; D perhaps matches TRBD1 (5 bases). The CDR3 contains 15 residues. Germline V gene sequence: CDR1 SNHLY, CDR2 FYNNEI. V lost 3 bases and J 9 bases, leaving 18 bases between the germline ends. CDR3 in amino acids: CASSEGPREGRPQHF. The CDR3 DNA reads as TGTGCCAGCAGTGAGGGCCCCCGGGAGGGACGGCCCCAGCATTTT.

This chain uses TRBV11-2 with TRBJ2-2; 10 bases fit TRBD2. Trimming at V came to 3 bases and at J to 0 bases, leaving 7 bases not matched to a gene. There are 18 residues in the CDR3. Germline V lookup: CDR1 SGHAT, CDR2 FQNNGV. CDR3 amino acids: CASSLWASGGANTGELFF. In DNA form, the CDR3 reads TGTGCCAGCAGCTTGTGGGCTAGCGGGGGAGCGAACACCGGGGAGCTGTTTTTT. The whole variable domain, remainder taken from reference TRBV11-2 and TRBJ2-2, is EAGVAQSPRYKIIEKRQSVAFWCNPISGHATLYWYQQILGQGPKLLIQFQNNGVVDDSQLPKDRFSAERLKGVDSTLKIQPAKLEDSAVYLCASSLWASGGANTGELFFGEGSRLTVL.

The chain joins TRBV6-6 to TRBJ2-3, with 9 bases identical to TRBD1. The V gene's germline CDR1 is MNHNY and CDR2 SVGAGI (reference sequence). V dropped 7 bases and J dropped 1; count of bases not matched to a gene: 3. CDR3 length: 14 amino acids. The CDR3 is CASKRTGGTDTQYF. CDR3 DNA sequence: TGTGCCAGCAAACGGACAGGGGGCACAGATACGCAGTATTTT.

This chain joins TRBV28 and TRBJ1-2, with D tentatively TRBD1 (5 bases). Germline lookup yields CDR1 MDHEN and CDR2 SYDVKM. The V and J ends lost 5 bases and 8 bases respectively, with 12 bases between them. The CDR3 runs 12 residues. The CDR3 sequence: CASSLTARGYTF. Written as DNA, the CDR3 is TGTGCCAGCAGTCTGACAGCTCGGGGCTACACCTTC.

In DNA form, the CDR3 reads TGTGCCAGCAGTTTGGAGTATTACACCGGGGAGCTGTTTTTT. Its protein is CASSLEYYTGELFF. This rearrangement joins TRBV6-2 or TRBV6-3 to TRBJ2-2, with D unclear. Trimming shortened V by 4 bases and J by 3 bases, and 9 bases separated the two germline ends. CDR1 is MNHEY and CDR2 is SVGEGT in the germline V gene. This CDR3 is 14 amino acids long.

The chain carries TRBV12-5 and TRBJ2-2, with D possibly TRBD2 on 6 matching bases. The germline gives CDR1 LGHNT, CDR2 FRNRAP. V lost 3 bases, J lost 2 bases, and 13 bases lay in between. The CDR3 spans 16 residues. CDR3 sequence: CASGFRLGINTGELFF. CDR3 DNA sequence: TGTGCTAGTGGTTTCCGACTAGGGATAAACACCGGGGAGCTGTTTTTT.

The V gene is TRBV12-3 or TRBV12-4, the J gene TRBJ1-1; no clear D. The CDR3 spans 13 residues. The V end was cut by 6 bases, the J end by 2 bases, with 10 bases between. The CDR3, as DNA: TGTGCCAGCAGCGAACGGGAAAACACTGAAGCTTTCTTT. Translation: CASSERENTEAFF.

This chain connects TRBV7-9 to TRBJ1-1; 7 bases match TRBD1. The germline V gene has CDR1 SEHNR and CDR2 FQNEAQ (reference sequence). This CDR3 comprises 16 residues. The J segment lost 1 base and the V segment lost 2 bases, leaving 7 bases of the junction unmatched. The CDR3 DNA is TGTGCCAGCAGCTTAAGGGACAGAGGAGCGAACACTGAAGCTTTCTTT. Encoded protein: CASSLRDRGANTEAFF.

This chain links TRBV5-4 with TRBJ1-2, with a weak D call TRBD1 (6 bases). Germline loops: CDR1 SGHNT, CDR2 YYREEE (reference sequence). The CDR3 runs 14 residues. The V end lost 4 bases, the J end lost 10 bases, and 20 bases lay between the germline ends. CDR3 loop: CASSPAGVSNDYTF. The CDR3 DNA follows: TGTGCCAGCAGCCCAGCAGGGGTTTCGAATGACTACACCTTC.

This clone was seen a few times. V gene TRBV7-2 combines with J gene TRBJ2-5; no clear D. CDR3 length: 11 residues. V was clipped by 4 bases and J by 2 bases, with 2 bases between them. The germline V gene has CDR1 SGHTA and CDR2 FQGNSA. This chain's CDR3 is CASSSQETQYF. DNA of the CDR3: TGTGCCAGCAGCTCGCAAGAGACCCAGTACTTC.

The V and J genes are TRBV29-1 and TRBJ1-4; the match to TRBD1 covers 10 bases. The CDR3 covers 14 residues. The junction had 7 bases not matched to a gene; V was cut back by 4 bases and J by 8 bases. Per the germline V gene, CDR1 is SQVTM and CDR2 is ANQGSEA. The CDR3: CSVGLTGGREKLFF. CDR3 DNA sequence: TGCAGCGTTGGTTTGACAGGGGGCCGGGAAAAACTGTTTTTT.

The chain joins TRBV30 to TRBJ1-5; D unresolved. This CDR3 spans 13 amino acids. Germline CDR1 and CDR2: GTSNPN and SVGIG (reference sequence). V lost 1 base to trimming and J lost 5 bases, with 9 bases between them. The CDR3 region is CAWSDNPDQPQHF. DNA of the CDR3: TGTGCCTGGAGTGATAATCCCGATCAGCCCCAGCATTTT.

The chain employs TRBV19 and TRBJ1-2, with D uncertain. The CDR3 length is 14 residues. Germline V lookup: CDR1 LNHDA, CDR2 SQIVND (reference sequence). V dropped 5 bases and J dropped 6 bases, with 16 bases sitting between them. CDR3 sequence: CASSRAGRRNGYTF. DNA of the CDR3: TGTGCCAGTAGTCGCGCGGGCAGGCGTAATGGCTACACCTTC.

The chain combines TRBV24-1 with TRBJ1-2; D gene ambiguous. Trimming took 7 bases from V and 6 from J, leaving 14 bases between them. Germline loops: CDR1 KGHDR, CDR2 SFDVKD. There are 13 residues in the CDR3. Here the CDR3 DNA reads TGTGCCACCAGCGATAATTGGGAGGATGGCTACACCTTC. The encoded protein is CATSDNWEDGYTF.

This clone was detected once. The chain links TRBV3-1 (or the pseudogene TRBV3-2) to TRBJ1-2; D remains unclear. The CDR3 is 13 amino acids. Between the trimmed V and J ends, which lost 4 bases and 4 bases, there was a span of 10 bases. Germline V CDR1 and CDR2: LGHDT, YNNKEL (reference sequence). CDR3 loop: CASSPRYTYGYTF. DNA for the CDR3: TGTGCCAGCAGCCCCAGGTACACCTATGGCTACACCTTC.

This chain uses TRBV7-9 with TRBJ1-6; D is unresolved. CDR1 SEHNR and CDR2 FQNEAQ come from the germline V gene (reference sequence). CDR3 size: 17 residues. The germline V and J ends were trimmed by 5 bases and 7 bases, with 21 bases remaining between them. CDR3 residues: CASSPRSGDLRNSPLHF. CDR3 bases: TGTGCCAGCAGCCCGCGGTCCGGAGATCTTCGAAATTCACCCCTCCACTTT.

This chain uses TRBV5-4 with TRBJ2-7, with 8 bases identical to TRBD2. Germline V lookup: CDR1 SGHNT, CDR2 YYREEE (reference sequence). V lost 4 bases to trimming and J lost 3 bases; unmatched junction nucleotides: 9. The CDR3 loop spans 15 amino acids. The DNA for the CDR3 is TGTGCCAGCAGCATGGGTCGGGGGGGACTCTACGAGCAGTACTTC. It translates to CASSMGRGGLYEQYF. Complete variable domain (other parts from reference TRBV5-4 and TRBJ2-7): ETGVTQSPTHLIKTRGQQVTLRCSSQSGHNTVSWYQQALGQGPQFIFQYYREEENGRGNFPPRFSGLQFPNYSSELNVNALELDDSALYLCASSMGRGGLYEQYFGPGTRLTVT.

The chain couples TRBV14 to TRBJ2-1, with 12 bases identical to TRBD2. Trimming at V came to 4 bases and at J to 7 bases, leaving 8 bases not matched to a gene. Germline values: CDR1 SGHDN, CDR2 FVKESK. This CDR3 is built from 16 residues. CDR3 in amino acids: CASSPRLAGAENEQFF. The CDR3, as DNA: TGTGCCAGCAGCCCCCGACTAGCGGGAGCTGAAAATGAGCAGTTCTTC.

CDR3 in DNA: TGTGCCAGCAGCCAAGTAGGGCTAAGCGGGGGGGCAGATACGCAGTATTTT. Its protein is CASSQVGLSGGADTQYF. The J gene is TRBJ2-3, the V gene TRBV3-1 (or the pseudogene TRBV3-2); 10 nucleotides line up with TRBD2. The CDR3 runs to 17 residues. V lost 1 base to trimming and J lost 4 bases; unmatched junction nucleotides: 8. CDR1 and CDR2 from the germline V gene are LGHDT and YNNKEL (reference sequence).

CDR3 in DNA: TGTGCCAGCAGCCGGGACAGGGTGGGGGAGACCCAGTACTTC. It encodes CASSRDRVGETQYF. The rearrangement uses TRBV7-2 and TRBJ2-5, with 9 bases aligning to TRBD1. This CDR3 spans 14 amino acids. Trimming removed 5 bases from V and 5 bases from J; junction bases left unmatched: 6. Germline values: CDR1 SGHTA, CDR2 FQGNSA.